The 14 T cell receptor beta chains presented below share a single source sample, sequenced in a study of T cell changes during pregnancy in multiple sclerosis. Repertoires were generated with immunoSEQ multiplex PCR, while TCRdb's copy carries only in-frame clones and drops some. This sample has more than 35,000 clones; around 91% occur once, and the top ten carry about 0.57%. Here the sequenced sample was CD4+ T cells from peripheral blood mononuclear cells, taken in the second trimester of pregnancy. These receptors all come from a female donor with multiple sclerosis, enrolled in a pregnancy study.

The genes are TRBV5-1 and TRBJ2-5; 13 nucleotides align to TRBD2. Germline V gives CDR1 SGHRS, CDR2 YFSETQ. The CDR3 consists of 17 residues. V was clipped by 4 bases and J by 5 bases; unmatched bases: 11. The CDR3 coding sequence is TGCGCCAGCAGCCCCGGACTAGCGGGAGTTAACTTGGAGACCCAGTACTTC. This encodes CASSPGLAGVNLETQYF.

The J gene is TRBJ2-2, the V gene TRBV27; D is unclear. Trimming stripped 5 bases from V and 4 bases from J, with 8 bases between. From germline, CDR1 is MNHEY and CDR2 SMNVEV (reference sequence). This CDR3 has 13 residues. DNA for the CDR3: TGTGCCAGCAGTGCCACACCCACCGGGGAGCTGTTTTTT. As protein: CASSATPTGELFF.

The chain recombines TRBV27 with TRBJ2-7; possible D gene TRBD2, 6 bases. This CDR3 spans 15 amino acids. CDR1 and CDR2 (germline): MNHEY, SMNVEV (reference sequence). V lost 1 base, J lost 0 bases, and 10 bases lay in between. The CDR3 sequence is CASSLLGGNSYEQYF. The CDR3 nucleotides read TGTGCCAGCAGTTTATTGGGCGGGAACTCCTACGAGCAGTACTTC.

This chain joins TRBV28 and TRBJ2-7, with D possibly TRBD2 on 5 matching bases. There are 12 residues in the CDR3. Deletions cut 5 bases from V and 6 bases from J, with 11 bases between. Germline CDR1 reads MDHEN; CDR2 reads SYDVKM. The CDR3 region is CASSRGRGEQYF. The CDR3 DNA reads as TGTGCCAGCAGTCGAGGGAGAGGCGAGCAGTACTTC.

The chain has TRBV7-9 and TRBJ1-1, with no clear D. The CDR3 totals 15 residues. From germline, CDR1 is SEHNR and CDR2 FQNEAQ (reference sequence). V gave up 0 bases and J gave up 0 bases, with 8 bases separating them. The CDR3 DNA reads TGTGCCAGCAGCTTAGCGGAGGCGATGAACACTGAAGCTTTCTTT. Translation gives CASSLAEAMNTEAFF. The whole variable domain, filled in from reference TRBV7-9 and TRBJ1-1, reads DTGVSQNPRHKITKRGQNVTFRCDPISEHNRLYWYRQTLGQGPEFLTYFQNEAQLEKSRLLSDRFSAERPKGSFSTLEIQRTEQGDSAMYLCASSLAEAMNTEAFFGQGTRLTVV.

The gene calls are TRBV6-1 and TRBJ2-3; D remains ambiguous. Germline V gene data show CDR1 as MNHNS and CDR2 as SASEGT. Between the trimmed V and J ends, which lost 2 bases and 2 bases, there was a span of 11 bases. This CDR3 comprises 15 residues. CDR3 amino acids: CASSERGSTTDTQYF. DNA of the CDR3: TGTGCCAGCAGTGAACGAGGCAGTACCACAGATACGCAGTATTTT.

V and J are TRBV4-3 and TRBJ2-5; 9 bases map to TRBD2. Trimming removed 0 bases from V and 5 bases from J; junction bases left unmatched: 10. Germline loops: CDR1 LGHNA, CDR2 YSLEER. This CDR3 spans 17 amino acids. CDR3 DNA sequence: TGCGCCAGCAGCCAAGAAGGAGGTAGCGGGAGCTGGGAGACCCAGTACTTC. This translates into CASSQEGGSGSWETQYF.

The chain has TRBV11-2 and TRBJ1-4; tentative D call: TRBD1 (6 bases). This CDR3 is 16 amino acids long. Germline V gives CDR1 SGHAT, CDR2 FQNNGV. Trimming took off 1 base at V and 4 bases at J, with 13 bases between the two ends. The CDR3 sequence is CASSLGRTGINEKLFF. CDR3 bases: TGTGCCAGCAGCTTAGGTAGAACAGGGATTAATGAAAAACTGTTTTTT. The full variable domain, in which reference TRBV11-2 and TRBJ1-4 provide the parts outside the CDR3, is EAGVAQSPRYKIIEKRQSVAFWCNPISGHATLYWYQQILGQGPKLLIQFQNNGVVDDSQLPKDRFSAERLKGVDSTLKIQPAKLEDSAVYLCASSLGRTGINEKLFFGSGTQLSVL.

Here the CDR3 reads CASSVDPGQGASEQYF. In nucleotides, the CDR3 is TGTGCCAGCAGCGTCGACCCGGGACAGGGGGCTAGCGAGCAGTACTTC. The chain couples TRBV9 to TRBJ2-7, with 12 bases matching TRBD1. Germline V gene data show CDR1 as SGDLS and CDR2 as YYNGEE. The J segment lost 6 bases and the V segment lost 2 bases, leaving 9 bases of the junction unmatched. The CDR3 consists of 16 residues. The full variable domain, completed using reference TRBV9 and TRBJ2-7, is DSGVTQTPKHLITATGQRVTLRCSPRSGDLSVYWYQQSLDQGLQFLIQYYNGEERAKGNILERFSAQQFPDLHSELNLSSLELGDSALYFCASSVDPGQGASEQYFGPGTRLTVT.

V gene TRBV19 combines with J gene TRBJ1-1; D may be TRBD1 (6 bases). This CDR3 region has 17 residues. V was pared by 3 bases and J by 1 base, with 18 bases between. CDR1 and CDR2 (germline): LNHDA, SQIVND (reference sequence). The chain's CDR3 is CASSILRTGRSNTEAFF. CDR3 nucleotide sequence: TGTGCCAGTAGTATCCTACGTACAGGGAGATCGAACACTGAAGCTTTCTTT.

The chain's CDR3 is CASSDEGSGFGLYEQYF. CDR3 bases: TGTGCCAGCAGTGACGAGGGGAGCGGGTTTGGGTTATACGAGCAGTACTTC. The V and J genes are TRBV2 and TRBJ2-7, with a possible D match to TRBD2 (6 bases). CDR1 and CDR2 from the germline V gene are SNHLY and FYNNEI. V gave up 3 bases and J gave up 4 bases, with 22 bases separating them. There are 17 residues in the CDR3.

The rearrangement links TRBV15 to TRBJ2-1; 15 bases are a match to TRBD2. Germline CDR1 is LNHNV and CDR2 is YYDKDF (reference sequence). The trim removed 2 bases at V and 7 bases at J, leaving 3 bases unmatched. There are 16 residues in the CDR3. CDR3 nucleotides: TGTGCCACCAGCAGACCGGGACTAGCGGGAGGTAATGAGCAGTTCTTC. Translating it yields CATSRPGLAGGNEQFF.

This chain joins TRBV5-1 and TRBJ1-2; 7 bases are a match to TRBD1. This CDR3 has 15 residues. Looked up from germline, CDR1 is SGHRS and CDR2 is YFSETQ. With V trimmed by 0 bases and J by 2 bases, 4 bases remained unmatched. Written as DNA, the CDR3 is TGCGCCAGCAGCTTGGACAGGGGCGCAAACTATGGCTACACCTTC. It is translated as CASSLDRGANYGYTF.

V is TRBV19 and J is TRBJ1-5, with 10 nucleotides matching TRBD1. Looked up from germline, CDR1 is LNHDA and CDR2 is SQIVND (reference sequence). This CDR3 has 15 amino acids. V shed 8 bases and J 2 bases; nucleotides not matched to a gene: 6. CDR3 DNA: TGTGCCAGTGGGACAGGGGTTCCGGGCAATCAGCCCCAGCATTTT. It yields the protein CASGTGVPGNQPQHF.